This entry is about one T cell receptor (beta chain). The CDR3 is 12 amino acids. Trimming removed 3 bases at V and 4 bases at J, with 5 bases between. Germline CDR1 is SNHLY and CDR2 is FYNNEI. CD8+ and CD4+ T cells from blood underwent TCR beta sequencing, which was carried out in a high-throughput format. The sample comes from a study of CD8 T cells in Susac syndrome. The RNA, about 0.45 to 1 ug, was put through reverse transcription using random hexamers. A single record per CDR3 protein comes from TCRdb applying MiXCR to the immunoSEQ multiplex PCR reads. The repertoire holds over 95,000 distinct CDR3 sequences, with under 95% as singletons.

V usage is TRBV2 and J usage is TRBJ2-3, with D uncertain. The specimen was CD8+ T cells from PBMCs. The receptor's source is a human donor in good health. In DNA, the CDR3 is TGTGCCAGCAGTGAGGGTGCAGATACGCAGTATTTT. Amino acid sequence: CASSEGADTQYF. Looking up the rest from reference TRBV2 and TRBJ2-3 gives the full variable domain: EPEVTQTPSHQVTQMGQEVILRCVPISNHLYFYWYRQILGQKVEFLVSFYNNEISEKSEIFDDQFSVERPDGSNFTLKIRSTKLEDSAMYFCASSEGADTQYFGPGTRLTVL.